These T cell receptor beta chains were read from a single sample in a study of blood T cell repertoires in COVID-19. This table comes from immunoSEQ multiplex PCR, and its TCRdb copy is limited to in-frame clones, with some not included. The data show about 410,000 clones, 90% seen once. Source material: PBMCs or T cells enriched from blood (not recorded which). The receptors were sampled from a man between 18 and 35 years old who had recovered from COVID-19. CDR3s include the opening cysteine and the closing phenylalanine or tryptophan. D genes are given only for firm matches. Not all rows give a size; the values are once, few, many and, for expanded clones, a class.

NA,TRBD1,TRBJ1-2,TRBV12-3/TRBV12-4,12,TGTGCCAGCAGCCCCGGGACAGTGGGTAGCACCTTC,CASSPGTVGSTF
NA,TRBD1,TRBJ1-2,TRBV29-1,16,TGCAGCGTTTCCGGGACAGGGGGCACCACTAACTATGGCTACACCTTC,CSVSGTGGTTNYGYTF
NA,NA,TRBJ2-7,TRBV10-3,17,TGTGCCATCAGACCCGACCCGGGAGGGGGCATCTCCTACGAGCAGTACTTC,CAIRPDPGGGISYEQYF
NA,TRBD2,TRBJ2-7,TRBV27,18,TGTGCCAGCAGTTTACTAAATAGCGGGAGGGCCGACATCCACGAGCAGTACTTC,CASSLLNSGRADIHEQYF
NA,TRBD1,TRBJ1-6,TRBV19,14,TGTGCCAGTAGTCTGACAGGGAGGAATTCACCCCTCCACTTT,CASSLTGRNSPLHF
once,TRBD1,TRBJ1-1,TRBV19,13,TGTGCCAGTAGCCGGACAGGGGGCACTGAAGCTTTCTTT,CASSRTGGTEAFF
NA,NA,TRBJ1-2,TRBV9,13,TGTGCCAGCAGCGTAGCAGGAAACTATGGCTACACCTTC,CASSVAGNYGYTF
few,NA,TRBJ1-4,TRBV29-1,12,TGCAGCGTTCGGGGGTTGTATGAAAAACTGTTTTTT,CSVRGLYEKLFF
NA,TRBD2,TRBJ2-1,TRBV19,15,TGTGCCACTGCGATAGGACTAAGCGGGGAGGATGAGCAGTTCTTC,CATAIGLSGEDEQFF
NA,TRBD2,TRBJ2-1,TRBV5-1,16,TGCGCCAGCAGCTTGGCTAGCGGGAGAGACTACAATGAGCAGTTCTTC,CASSLASGRDYNEQFF
NA,TRBD1,TRBJ1-6,TRBV7-3,15,TGTGCCAGCAGCTTGCAGGGGGCGGAGAATTCACCCCTCCACTTT,CASSLQGAENSPLHF
once,TRBD2,TRBJ2-2,TRBV5-4,15,TGTGCCAGCAGCAACAGCGGGAGATCGGCCGGGGAGCTGTTTTTT,CASSNSGRSAGELFF
once,NA,TRBJ1-4,TRBV5-4,15,TGTGCCAGCAGCTCGGGACTGTCAACTAATGAAAAACTGTTTTTT,CASSSGLSTNEKLFF
NA,NA,TRBJ1-5,TRBV19,15,TGTGCCAGTAGACCAGGACAGAATAGCAATCAGCCCCAGCATTTT,CASRPGQNSNQPQHF
NA,NA,TRBJ1-5,TRBV4-1,18,TGCGCCAGCAGCTACCTACACCGGGAGACTGGGGGGGATCAGCCCCAGCATTTT,CASSYLHRETGGDQPQHF
NA,NA,TRBJ1-4,TRBV2,14,TGTGCCAGCAGTGAAATCCGGGGTGGAGAAAAACTGTTTTTT,CASSEIRGGEKLFF
NA,NA,TRBJ2-3,TRBV7-8,13,TGTGCCAGCAGCTATACAGGGCGAGATACGCAGTATTTT,CASSYTGRDTQYF
few,NA,TRBJ1-1,TRBV10-3,15,TGTGCCATCAGACCCCCGGGGGACTGGAACACTGAAGCTTTCTTT,CAIRPPGDWNTEAFF
NA,NA,TRBJ1-5,TRBV7-9,15,TGTGCCAGCAGCCTTGGACAGTCTGGCAATCAGCCCCAGCATTTT,CASSLGQSGNQPQHF
NA,NA,TRBJ2-3,TRBV3-1/TRBV3-2,14,TGTGCCAGCAGCCAAGAGCCCCGGTGGGATACGCAGTATTTT,CASSQEPRWDTQYF
NA,TRBD1,TRBJ2-3,TRBV9,17,TGTGCCAGCAGCAGAACGGGACAGGGGGCAAGATCAGATACGCAGTATTTT,CASSRTGQGARSDTQYF
NA,TRBD1,TRBJ1-2,TRBV7-2,15,TGTGCCAGCAGCTCCACCGGGACAGGGATATATGGCTACACCTTC,CASSSTGTGIYGYTF